This TCR beta chain was recorded in a study of long-term antiretroviral therapy in people with HIV. Investigators performed immunoSEQ version v3.0 at survey level. Sequencing was performed with immunoSEQ multiplex PCR; in TCRdb, only in-frame clones are kept and a portion is missing. The sample records around 25,000 clones, about 88% being singletons. The germline V gene encodes CDR1 SGHDN and CDR2 FVKESK. The CDR3 extends over 11 amino acids. V was cut by 4 bases and J by 4 bases, with 2 bases left in between. As regards this clone: What it binds is not known.

Study-level results: Sampling of blood ran from the mid-2000s to the late 2010s, and older ART regimens were possibly in use.

Sequenced material: unsorted PBMCs, taken 1.9 years after starting antiretroviral therapy. This sequence originates from a woman younger than 45 with HIV. The chain has TRBV14 and TRBJ1-3, with D unclear. The CDR3 loop is CASSPGNTIYF. The CDR3, as DNA: TGTGCCAGCAGCCCCGGAAACACCATATATTTT.